These T cell receptor beta chains were read from a single sample in a study of response to subunit inactivated influenza vaccine. In TCRdb, the RT-PCR reads were re-called with MiXCR into one record per CDR3 protein. The sample lists about 480,000 distinct CDR3 sequences, roughly 25% occurring once. Here the sequenced sample was CD4+ T cells sorted from PBMCs, taken roughly 5 days after vaccination. Receptors originate from a man over 45 who received an inactivated influenza vaccine. The CDR3 runs from the conserved cysteine through the conserved F or W. D genes are given only for firm matches. Size is stated for part of the rows, as once, few or many counts, or as a class when the clone is expanded.

clone_size d_call j_call v_call cdr3_nt cdr3_aa
. . TRBJ1-1 TRBV4-2 TGTGCCAGCAGCCAAGATAGGGCAGGACTGAACACTGAAGCTTTCTTT CASSQDRAGLNTEAFF
few TRBD1 TRBJ2-3 TRBV6-1 TGTGCCAGCAGTGAACCGGGACAGGGGGCCCGAGATACGCAGTATTTT CASSEPGQGARDTQYF
. . TRBJ2-4 TRBV19 TGTGCCAGTAGTAAGACACGTTTAGCCAAAAACATTCAGTACTTC CASSKTRLAKNIQYF
. . TRBJ2-6 TRBV5-1 TGCGCCAGCAGCTTGGCGCTCGGGGGCTCTGGGGCCAACGTCCTGACTTTC CASSLALGGSGANVLTF
few . TRBJ2-2 TRBV28 TGTGCCAGCAGATGGACAGCGAACACCGGGGAGCTGTTTTTT CASRWTANTGELFF
. TRBD2 TRBJ2-1 TRBV7-2 TGTGCCAGCAGCTACGATAGCGGGGGGGCCCACAATGAGCAGTTCTTC CASSYDSGGAHNEQFF
. TRBD1 TRBJ1-1 TRBV20-1 TGCACCCAGACCGGGACAGGAATTACTGAAGCTTTCTTT CTQTGTGITEAFF
many . TRBJ2-1 TRBV29-1 TGCAGCGTTGATGGAGAGGGTTACGGGAATGAGCAGTTCTTC CSVDGEGYGNEQFF
many TRBD1 TRBJ2-7 TRBV5-1 TGCGCCAGCAGCTTTAACAGGGGGATGGGGGAGCAGTACTTC CASSFNRGMGEQYF
few . TRBJ2-4 TRBV6-2/TRBV6-3 TGTGCCAGCAGTTACGAACGGGGCAGTTCCCGGGGAAACATTCAGTACTTC CASSYERGSSRGNIQYF
. TRBD2 TRBJ2-7 TRBV5-1 TGCGCCAGCAGCTTGGCTAGCGGGAAACTCTACGAGCAGTACTTC CASSLASGKLYEQYF
. . TRBJ2-2 TRBV3-1 TGTGCCAGCAGCCACGGTTCTTACACCGGGGAGCTGTTTTTT CASSHGSYTGELFF
few . TRBJ2-6 TRBV12-3/TRBV12-4 TGTGCCAGCAGTCCATCAGGGGCCCCTGGGGCCAACGTCCTGACTTTC CASSPSGAPGANVLTF